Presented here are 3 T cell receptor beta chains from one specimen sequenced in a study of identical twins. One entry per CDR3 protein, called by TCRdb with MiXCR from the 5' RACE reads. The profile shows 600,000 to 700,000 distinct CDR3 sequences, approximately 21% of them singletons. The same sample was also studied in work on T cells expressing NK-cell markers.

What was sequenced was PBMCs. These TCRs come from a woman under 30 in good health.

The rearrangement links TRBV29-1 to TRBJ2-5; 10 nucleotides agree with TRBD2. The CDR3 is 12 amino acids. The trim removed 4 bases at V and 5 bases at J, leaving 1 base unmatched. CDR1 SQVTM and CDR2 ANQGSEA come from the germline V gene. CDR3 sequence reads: CSVVAGGETQYF. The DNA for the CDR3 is TGCAGCGTTGTAGCGGGAGGCGAGACCCAGTACTTC. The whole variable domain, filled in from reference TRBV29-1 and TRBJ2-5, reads SAVISQKPSRDICQRGTSLTIQCQVDSQVTMMFWYRQQPGQSLTLIATANQGSEATYESGFVIDKFPISRPNLTFSTLTVSNMSPEDSSIYLCSVVAGGETQYFGPGTRLLVL.

CDR3 sequence reads: CASSVEGLAGGTGELFF. As DNA, the CDR3 is TGTGCCAGCAGCGTAGAGGGACTAGCGGGAGGAACCGGGGAGCTGTTTTTT. V gene TRBV9 combines with J gene TRBJ2-2; TRBD2 agrees at 15 bases. There are 17 residues in the CDR3. V lost 0 bases, J lost 5 bases, and 2 bases stayed unmatched. CDR1 and CDR2 (germline): SGDLS, YYNGEE. Full variable domain (remainder filled in from reference TRBV9 and TRBJ2-2): DSGVTQTPKHLITATGQRVTLRCSPRSGDLSVYWYQQSLDQGLQFLIQYYNGEERAKGNILERFSAQQFPDLHSELNLSSLELGDSALYFCASSVEGLAGGTGELFFGEGSRLTVL.

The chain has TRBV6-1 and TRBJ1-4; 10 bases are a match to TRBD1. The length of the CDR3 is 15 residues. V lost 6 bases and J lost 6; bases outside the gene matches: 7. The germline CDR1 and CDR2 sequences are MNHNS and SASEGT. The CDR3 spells CASRFFGTGDEKLFF. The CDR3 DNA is TGTGCCAGCAGGTTCTTCGGGACAGGGGATGAAAAACTGTTTTTT.